This T cell receptor (beta chain) was profiled in a study of T cell responses to AZD1222 COVID-19 vaccine. Per germline, CDR1 MDHEN and CDR2 SYDVKM. The CDR3 is 19 amino acids. V shed 4 bases, J shed 0 bases, and the junction held 7 bases outside the gene matches. TCRdb's table, derived via immunoSEQ multiplex PCR, lists solely in-frame clones and lacks some. The sample has roughly 150,000 clones, roughly nine tenths seen once. Findings of the study overall: White British donors predominated, females outnumbered males, and clonal diversity was possibly underestimated. Two AZD1222 doses significantly raised spike-specific TCR breadth and depth over controls.

This clone was seen just once. The antigen is unknown. The chain joins TRBV28 to TRBJ2-1; TRBD2 agrees at 15 bases. The starting material was peripheral blood, obtained on day 0 of AZD1222 vaccination. The TCR was taken from an adult in good health. CDR3 in amino acids: CASSSWGLAGGDSYNEQFF. The CDR3 DNA sequence: TGTGCCAGCAGTTCGTGGGGACTAGCGGGGGGCGACTCCTACAATGAGCAGTTCTTC.